This record looks at one T cell receptor (beta chain) sequence and its context. The sample belongs to a study of blood T cell repertoires in COVID-19. Original handling: It was from reference gene primer amplification that nucleated cell counts were estimated. Profiling relied on immunoSEQ multiplex PCR, and the TCRdb table lists in-frame clones only, not all of them. V and J calls and clone size are copied from that table; D and trimming were computed from the DNA. The profile shows about 250,000 clones, about nine tenths of them singletons. The sequence came from a woman aged 25 to 39 with active or convalescent COVID-19. Sequencing input: peripheral blood.

The CDR3 loop is CASSVVSAGAGELFF. The DNA of the CDR3 is TGTGCCAGCAGCGTAGTGTCTGCAGGGGCCGGGGAGCTGTTTTTT. V and J are TRBV9 and TRBJ2-2; maybe TRBD1 (6 bases). The CDR3 runs 15 residues. Trimming cost V 0 bases and J 6 bases, with 12 bases left between them. Germline CDR1 and CDR2: SGDLS and YYNGEE.